A single sample gave rise to the 8 T cell receptor beta chains below, sequenced in a study of blood T cells in healthy people across ages (dated by TCRdb to between 2015 and 2016). Receptor libraries were prepared by 5' RACE. The data were produced on an Illumina HiSeq 2500. A second PCR of about 7 to 12 cycles was run with a J-beta primer mix and a sample-barcoded 5' primer. The public sequencing data were trimmed at Q25 with fastp and processed into clonotypes with MiXCR by TCRdb, which kept only in-frame beta chains. Identical CDR3 proteins give one entry, which carries the most common genes and DNA. Present in this sample are fewer than 900,000 distinct CDR3 sequences, 35% to 40% of which were seen just once. Of the sample, 10% to 15% falls within the top ten clones. The sample was blood. The receptors come from a man between 18 and 35 years old in good health.

The chain combines TRBV12-3 or TRBV12-4 with TRBJ2-5; D remains ambiguous. Trimming shortened V by 6 bases and J by 13 bases, and 21 bases separated the two germline ends. The length of the CDR3 is 13 residues. CDR3 amino acids: CASRLVVANERYF. CDR3 in DNA: TGTGCCAGCAGGCTCGTAGTTGCCAATGAGCGGTACTTC.

The chain couples TRBV28 to TRBJ1-5; TRBD1 is a possible D gene (5 bases). The CDR3 has 15 amino acids. Trimming shortened V by 3 bases and J by 9 bases, and 18 bases separated the two germline ends. CDR1 is MDHEN, CDR2 SYDVKM, per germline. The CDR3 spells CASSFSGTAGGPQHF. CDR3 sequence (DNA): TGTGCCAGCAGTTTTTCCGGGACCGCGGGTGGGCCCCAGCATTTT.

The chain combines TRBV6-1 with TRBJ2-7; no firm D call. Trimming left V 0 bases short and J 2 bases short, with 8 bases between. The length of the CDR3 is 14 residues. In germline, CDR1 is MNHNS, CDR2 SASEGT. CDR3: CASSEAVNPYEQYF. CDR3 DNA: TGTGCCAGCAGTGAAGCCGTAAACCCCTACGAGCAGTACTTC.

V is TRBV7-9 and J is TRBJ1-1; D is uncertain. Looked up from germline, CDR1 is SEHNR and CDR2 is FQNEAQ (reference sequence). The CDR3 is 14 residues long. Trimming removed 5 bases from V and 1 base from J, with 11 bases in between. The CDR3 protein is CASSHATGNTEAFF. Here the CDR3 DNA reads TGTGCCAGCAGCCACGCCACGGGGAACACTGAAGCTTTCTTT.

In its sample, this clonotype was seen a few times. The rearrangement joins TRBV9 to TRBJ1-5; D is undetermined. Germline V CDR1 and CDR2: SGDLS, YYNGEE. This CDR3 spans 14 amino acids. V was pared by 4 bases and J by 4 bases, with 12 bases between. The CDR3 DNA reads TGTGCCAGCAGCCCGGAGGGAGCTAATCAGCCCCAGCATTTT. Translation gives CASSPEGANQPQHF.

A few counts support this clonotype. The genes are TRBV7-9 and TRBJ2-5; 8 bases align to TRBD2. Germline lookup yields CDR1 SEHNR and CDR2 FQNEAQ (reference sequence). The CDR3 length is 15 residues. The J segment lost 2 bases and the V segment lost 6 bases, leaving 8 bases of the junction unmatched. The CDR3 sequence: CASRGGGTNQETQYF. Written as DNA, the CDR3 is TGTGCCAGCAGAGGCGGGGGGACGAATCAAGAGACCCAGTACTTC.

The chain couples TRBV10-3 to TRBJ1-1; D uncertain. This CDR3 region has 13 residues. Deletions cut 5 bases from V and 1 base from J, with 8 bases between. Germline V gene sequence: CDR1 ENHRY, CDR2 SYGVKD. CDR3 coding DNA: TGTGCCATCAGTTCCCCCAAGAACACTGAAGCTTTCTTT. Its translation: CAISSPKNTEAFF.

There are a few counts of this clonotype. V gene TRBV11-2 combines with J gene TRBJ2-7; the D gene is possibly TRBD1 (5 bases). V dropped 5 bases and J dropped 2 bases, with 13 bases sitting between them. This CDR3 is 14 amino acids long. Germline values: CDR1 SGHAT, CDR2 FQNNGV. The CDR3 coding sequence is TGTGCCAGCAGCACAGGAGTGGGTCCCTACGAGCAGTACTTC. It is translated as CASSTGVGPYEQYF.